The 21 T cell receptor beta chains presented below share a single source sample, sequenced in a study of T-cell memory formation after mild COVID-19. TCRdb used MiXCR to reprocess the 5' RACE reads, holding one entry per CDR3 protein. The table shows about 350,000 distinct CDR3 sequences, with 13% to 15% occurring only once. The sequenced sample consisted of PBMCs or a T cell subset sorted from them (not recorded which). These TCRs come from a young man who had mild COVID-19 (a few samples of this study predate the infection). Cell type and time point are not known.

This clonotype has at least ten counts. The genes are TRBV5-1 and TRBJ2-1, with a tentative D call TRBD2 (6 bases). Per germline, CDR1 SGHRS and CDR2 YFSETQ. The CDR3 consists of 15 residues. Trimming stripped 3 bases from V and 5 bases from J, with 15 bases between. Written as DNA, the CDR3 is TGCGCCAGCAGCTGGGCCGGGACTGGAAACAATGAGCAGTTCTTC. Translation: CASSWAGTGNNEQFF.

This clonotype was observed many times. The rearrangement links TRBV28 to TRBJ2-3; perhaps TRBD2 as D (5 bases). The length of the CDR3 is 13 residues. The V gene's germline CDR1 is MDHEN and CDR2 SYDVKM. V was cut by 6 bases and J by 2 bases, with 9 bases left in between. The CDR3, as DNA: TGTGCCAGCAGCTCGACTATCACAGATACGCAGTATTTT. It yields the protein CASSSTITDTQYF.

J is TRBJ2-3 and V is TRBV24-1; no clear D. The V end lost 4 bases, the J end lost 8 bases, and 12 bases lay between the germline ends. This CDR3 spans 13 amino acids. Germline CDR1 and CDR2: KGHDR and SFDVKD. The CDR3 is CATSDPFRVTQYF. CDR3 nucleotides: TGTGCCACCAGTGACCCATTTCGTGTTACGCAGTATTTT.

The table lists this clonotype with a few counts. The rearrangement joins TRBV11-2 to TRBJ2-1, with 10 bases that match TRBD1. V gave up 5 bases and J gave up 4 bases; unmatched junction bases: 17. CDR1 is SGHAT and CDR2 is FQNNGV in the germline V gene. This CDR3 has 19 amino acids. Written as DNA, the CDR3 is TGTGCCAGCAGCCCCAACCCGGGACAGGGGATGGGCCTTTACAATGAGCAGTTCTTC. Residues: CASSPNPGQGMGLYNEQFF.

This clonotype was seen repeatedly, ten times or more. The chain has TRBV19 and TRBJ1-2; no clear D gene. The length of the CDR3 is 12 residues. The germline V gene encodes CDR1 LNHDA and CDR2 SQIVND (reference sequence). Trimming removed 6 bases from V and 2 bases from J, with 7 bases in between. For the CDR3, the DNA is TGTGCCAGTAGGTTTACCAACTATGGCTACACCTTC. This gives the protein CASRFTNYGYTF.

This chain uses TRBV4-3 with TRBJ1-2; D gene unclear. The CDR3 covers 14 residues. V lost 0 bases, J lost 3 bases, and 8 bases lay in between. Germline V gives CDR1 LGHNA, CDR2 YSLEER. In DNA, the CDR3 is TGCGCCAGCAGCCAAGATCGGGCGGACTATGGCTACACCTTC. Protein: CASSQDRADYGYTF.

This clonotype appeared a single time. This chain joins TRBV24-1 and TRBJ2-3, with D tentatively TRBD2 (5 bases). V lost 9 bases and J 5 bases, leaving 14 bases between the germline ends. The CDR3 is 13 amino acids. Germline V CDR1 and CDR2: KGHDR, SFDVKD. CDR3 nucleotide sequence: TGTGCCACCGCAAGCGGTTGTAGAGATACGCAGTATTTT. Its protein is CATASGCRDTQYF.

V gene TRBV20-1 combines with J gene TRBJ1-5; TRBD1 is a possible D gene (6 bases). The germline CDR1 and CDR2 sequences are DFQATT and SNEGSKA (reference sequence). CDR3 length: 14 amino acids. The V end was cut by 3 bases, the J end by 4 bases, with 13 bases between. This chain's CDR3 is CSARSGAANQPQHF. The CDR3 nucleotides are TGCAGTGCTAGGTCGGGGGCAGCGAATCAGCCCCAGCATTTT.

V gene TRBV20-1 combines with J gene TRBJ2-1; TRBD2 agrees at 9 bases. Germline CDR1 is DFQATT and CDR2 is SNEGSKA (reference sequence). The CDR3 has 14 residues. After removal of 7 bases from V and 8 bases from J, the junction contained 12 bases not matched to a gene. As DNA, the CDR3 is TGCAGTGTAAGCGGGGGGACCTACTGGGATGAGCAGTTCTTC. Protein: CSVSGGTYWDEQFF.

The chain employs TRBV2 and TRBJ2-7; the match to TRBD1 covers 8 bases. The CDR3 is 13 residues long. The germline V gene encodes CDR1 SNHLY and CDR2 FYNNEI. J was trimmed by 4 bases and V by 5 bases; bases with no gene match: 4. Here the CDR3 reads CASSPWTGYEQYV. The CDR3 nucleotides read TGTGCCAGCAGTCCGTGGACAGGGTACGAGCAGTACGTC.

This clonotype was seen a few times. V usage is TRBV29-1 and J usage is TRBJ1-3; D is ambiguous. The CDR3 is 13 residues long. Germline assignment: CDR1 SQVTM and CDR2 ANQGSEA. V shed 3 bases and J shed 0 bases, with 6 bases lying between them. This CDR3 reads CSVDGGSGNTIYF. CDR3 nucleotide sequence: TGCAGCGTTGACGGAGGCTCTGGAAACACCATATATTTT.

The chain links TRBV12-3 or TRBV12-4 to TRBJ1-6, with D possibly TRBD1 on 5 matching bases. V gave up 10 bases and J gave up 8 bases, with 18 bases separating them. The CDR3 has 14 residues. CDR3 coding DNA: TGTGCCACCGGAGGAGGGGTAAATGATTCACCCCTCCACTTT. Residues: CATGGGVNDSPLHF.

This clonotype has more than one count but fewer than ten. As DNA, the CDR3 is TGCAGTGCTGGGGGCCGGGGCCTGAGCTCCTACGAGCAGTACTTC. Translation: CSAGGRGLSSYEQYF. The V call is TRBV20-1, the J call TRBJ2-7; D is possibly TRBD1 (6 bases). V gave up 5 bases and J gave up 0 bases, with 17 bases separating them. Per the germline V gene, CDR1 is DFQATT and CDR2 is SNEGSKA (reference sequence). The CDR3 is 15 amino acids.

A few counts support this clonotype. The chain carries TRBV4-3 and TRBJ2-5, with a tentative D call TRBD2 (7 bases). The V gene's germline CDR1 is LGHNA and CDR2 YSLEER. This CDR3 comprises 16 residues. V dropped 1 base and J dropped 7 bases, with 19 bases sitting between them. DNA of the CDR3: TGCGCCAGCAGCCAAGGCGGGACACGGCAGCGGGGGACCCAGTACTTC. It specifies CASSQGGTRQRGTQYF.

This clonotype was counted at least ten times. In DNA form, the CDR3 reads TGTGCCAGCAGTTACGAAATGGTCTTCTATGGCTACACCTTC. As protein: CASSYEMVFYGYTF. This chain links TRBV2 with TRBJ1-2, with D unclear. V lost 5 bases and J lost 4, with 14 bases in between. Germline V lookup: CDR1 SNHLY, CDR2 FYNNEI. The CDR3 is 14 residues long.

This clonotype showed up just a few times. This rearrangement joins TRBV20-1 to TRBJ2-4; TRBD2 matches 7 bases. With V trimmed by 6 bases and J by 6 bases, 5 bases remained unmatched. The CDR3 is 12 residues long. CDR1 DFQATT and CDR2 SNEGSKA come from the germline V gene (reference sequence). This CDR3 reads CSARGEGNIQYF. CDR3 nucleotide sequence: TGCAGTGCCCGAGGGGAGGGAAACATTCAGTACTTC.

At least ten counts were recorded for this clonotype. The chain is built from TRBV12-3 or TRBV12-4 and TRBJ2-7; unclear D gene. The V gene lost 6 bases and the J gene lost 4 bases, with 7 bases spanning the gap. There are 11 residues in the CDR3. The CDR3 loop reads CASSNLYEQYF. DNA of the CDR3: TGTGCCAGCAGCAACCTGTACGAGCAGTACTTC.

The V call is TRBV4-2, the J call TRBJ2-2; no firm D call. There are 17 residues in the CDR3. The germline V gene has CDR1 LGHNA and CDR2 YNFKEQ. Trimming removed 0 bases at V and 0 bases at J, with 11 bases between. The CDR3 sequence is CASSQDEGRPNTGELFF. The CDR3 DNA follows: TGTGCCAGCAGCCAAGACGAAGGGCGGCCGAACACCGGGGAGCTGTTTTTT.

This clonotype came up a few times. This rearrangement joins TRBV14 to TRBJ2-1; no clear D gene. The CDR3 is 17 amino acids. Between the trimmed V and J ends, which lost 2 bases and 0 bases, there was a span of 14 bases. Germline lookup yields CDR1 SGHDN and CDR2 FVKESK. CDR3 sequence: CASSQYPRPSSYNEQFF. The CDR3 nucleotides read TGTGCCAGCAGCCAATACCCCCGGCCGAGCTCCTACAATGAGCAGTTCTTC. The full variable domain, completed using reference TRBV14 and TRBJ2-1, is EAGVTQFPSHSVIEKGQTVTLRCDPISGHDNLYWYRRVMGKEIKFLLHFVKESKQDESGMPNNRFLAERTGGTYSTLKVQPAELEDSGVYFCASSQYPRPSSYNEQFFGPGTRLTVL.

The V gene is TRBV7-8, the J gene TRBJ2-5; maybe TRBD2 (6 bases). The germline CDR1 and CDR2 sequences are SGHVS and FQNEAQ. Trimming left V 2 bases short and J 4 bases short, with 17 bases between. The length of the CDR3 is 16 residues. The CDR3 spells CASSLLGEEEGETQYF. In nucleotides, the CDR3 is TGTGCCAGCAGCTTACTAGGGGAAGAGGAGGGAGAGACCCAGTACTTC.

The gene calls are TRBV28 and TRBJ1-5; 9 nucleotides match TRBD1. The length of the CDR3 is 16 residues. The V gene's germline CDR1 is MDHEN and CDR2 SYDVKM. V shed 3 bases, J shed 7 bases, and the junction held 10 bases outside the gene matches. CDR3 region: CASSFGTGRTHQPQHF. The CDR3 nucleotides read TGTGCCAGCAGTTTCGGGACAGGGAGAACGCACCAGCCCCAGCATTTT.